The clone carrying this TCR beta chain was observed a few times. CDR1 and CDR2 (germline): DFQATT, SNEGSKA (reference sequence). V was cut by 6 bases and J by 6 bases, with 16 bases left in between. CDR3 length equals 13 residues. MiXCR was run by TCRdb on the RT-PCR reads, yielding one entry per CDR3 protein. The data contain around 540,000 distinct CDR3 sequences, approximately 12% of them singletons. This entry belongs to a study of response to subunit inactivated influenza vaccine. The chain is built from TRBV20-1 and TRBJ2-3, with D hard to call. The material was PBMCs from blood, obtained on the day of vaccination. The receptor's source is a man aged 50-59 years who received an inactivated influenza vaccine. The CDR3 DNA reads TGCAGTGCCCAACGGACGCCAAGGGATACGCAGTATTTT. Translated, it gives CSAQRTPRDTQYF.